Presented here are 20 T cell receptor beta chains from one specimen sequenced in a study of CD8 T cells in ankylosing spondylitis. TCRdb called the 5' RACE reads again in MiXCR, with one record for every CDR3 protein. Found here are 250,000 to 400,000 distinct CDR3 sequences, roughly 11% of them singletons; the top ten hold about 10%. Sequencing input: blood, either unsorted or a sorted T cell fraction (not recorded which). The source of these receptors is a female donor with ankylosing spondylitis or in good health (not recorded which).

The CDR3 nucleotides are TGTGCCAGCAGCTTGGCTGGGAACGAGCAGTACTTC. Translation gives CASSLAGNEQYF. This chain connects TRBV5-6 to TRBJ2-7; D not resolved. The CDR3 is made up of 12 amino acids. Germline CDR1 is SGHDT and CDR2 is YYEEEE. Between the trimmed V and J ends, which lost 0 bases and 5 bases, there was a span of 6 bases. The variable domain in full, completed from reference TRBV5-6 and TRBJ2-7, reads DAGVTQSPTHLIKTRGQQVTLRCSPKSGHDTVSWYQQALGQGPQFIFQYYEEEERQRGNFPDRFSGHQFPNYSSELNVNALLLGDSALYLCASSLAGNEQYFGPGTRLTVT.

In this sample, this clonotype turned up many times. This chain uses TRBV28 with TRBJ1-2; D may be TRBD1 (5 bases). This CDR3 contains 11 residues. Trimming pared 3 bases from V and 8 bases from J, leaving 7 bases between. Germline-derived CDR1 and CDR2 are MDHEN and SYDVKM. The CDR3 protein is CASSFPGGYTF. The DNA for the CDR3 is TGTGCCAGCAGTTTTCCAGGGGGCTACACCTTC.

This clonotype was seen ten or more times. V gene TRBV4-1 combines with J gene TRBJ2-1; 10 bases align to TRBD2. CDR1 MGHRA and CDR2 YSYEKL come from the germline V gene. The junction had 5 bases not matched to a gene; V was cut back by 6 bases and J by 3 bases. This CDR3 has 15 amino acids. For the CDR3, the DNA is TGCGCCAGCAGACTCACTAGCGGGGACTACAATGAGCAGTTCTTC. This translates into CASRLTSGDYNEQFF.

V and J are TRBV3-1 and TRBJ1-2, with TRBD1 as a possible D gene (6 bases). The CDR3 has 15 residues. Germline V lookup: CDR1 LGHDT, CDR2 YNNKEL (reference sequence). V was cut by 2 bases and J by 6 bases, with 16 bases left in between. The CDR3 nucleotides read TGTGCCAGCAGCCAAAATTCAGGGGTGCAGAATGGCTACACCTTC. Amino acid sequence: CASSQNSGVQNGYTF.

This clonotype was seen only a few times. The gene calls are TRBV16 and TRBJ2-1; 9 nucleotides agree with TRBD2. V dropped 6 bases and J dropped 3; count of bases not matched to a gene: 9. CDR1 and CDR2 from the germline V gene are KGHSY and FQNENV. The CDR3 is 16 residues long. CDR3 DNA sequence: TGTGCCAGCAGTCAGCCGGGACTAGCTGACTACAATGAGCAGTTCTTC. Amino acid sequence: CASSQPGLADYNEQFF. Based on the CDR3 plus reference TRBV16 and TRBJ2-1, the full variable domain is GEEVAQTPKHLVRGEGQKAKLYCAPIKGHSYVFWYQQVLKNEFKFLISFQNENVFDETGMPKERFSAKCLPNSPCSLEIQATKLEDSAVYFCASSQPGLADYNEQFFGPGTRLTVL.

This clonotype has ten or more counts. The chain carries TRBV7-2 and TRBJ1-2; D not resolved. The V gene lost 1 base and the J gene lost 5 bases, with 8 bases spanning the gap. The germline V gene encodes CDR1 SGHTA and CDR2 FQGNSA. The CDR3 loop spans 13 amino acids. CDR3 region: CASSLVGDYGYTF. CDR3 nucleotide sequence: TGTGCCAGCAGCTTAGTCGGGGATTATGGCTACACCTTC.

V is TRBV5-1 and J is TRBJ2-5; TRBD2 agrees at 7 bases. The germline CDR1 and CDR2 sequences are SGHRS and YFSETQ. J gave up 0 bases and V 4 bases, and 6 bases lay outside the gene matches. The CDR3 length is 15 residues. CDR3 bases: TGCGCCAGCAGCCCACTAGGGACTAACCAAGAGACCCAGTACTTC. This translates into CASSPLGTNQETQYF. Using reference TRBV5-1 and TRBJ2-5 for the parts outside the CDR3, the full variable domain is KAGVTQTPRYLIKTRGQQVTLSCSPISGHRSVSWYQQTPGQGLQFLFEYFSETQRNKGNFPGRFSGRQFSNSRSEMNVSTLELGDSALYLCASSPLGTNQETQYFGPGTRLLVL.

This clonotype was counted at least ten times. The V and J genes are TRBV9 and TRBJ2-5; D possibly corresponds to TRBD1 (6 bases). Deletions cut 6 bases from V and 5 bases from J, with 17 bases between. Germline-derived CDR1 and CDR2 are SGDLS and YYNGEE. The CDR3 has 14 amino acids. The CDR3 DNA is TGTGCCAGCACAAAAGGGGGATTGTCGGAGACCCAGTACTTC. Translation gives CASTKGGLSETQYF.

V usage is TRBV12-3 or TRBV12-4 and J usage is TRBJ2-1, with D unclear. The V gene lost 2 bases and the J gene lost 8 bases, with 4 bases spanning the gap. CDR3 length: 11 amino acids. The CDR3 coding sequence is TGTGCCAGCAGTTTAACCCATGAGCAGTTCTTC. Translating it yields CASSLTHEQFF.

This clonotype was seen at least ten times. The chain couples TRBV29-1 to TRBJ2-7; perhaps TRBD1 as D (6 bases). This CDR3 has 11 amino acids. V lost 5 bases to trimming and J lost 5 bases, with 10 bases between them. Germline CDR1 and CDR2: SQVTM and ANQGSEA. Here the CDR3 reads CSVPRGHEQYF. In DNA form, the CDR3 reads TGCAGCGTTCCCAGGGGCCACGAGCAGTACTTC.

Ten or more counts support this clonotype. The J gene is TRBJ1-4, the V gene TRBV5-1; TRBD1 might be the D (6 bases). The CDR3 runs to 16 residues. Trimming cost V 4 bases and J 2 bases, with 15 bases left between them. Germline CDR1 and CDR2: SGHRS and YFSETQ. CDR3 nucleotide sequence: TGCGCCAGCAGCCCTCGGGGGACAAGGACTAATGAAAAACTGTTTTTT. Residues: CASSPRGTRTNEKLFF. Based on the CDR3 plus reference TRBV5-1 and TRBJ1-4, the full variable domain is KAGVTQTPRYLIKTRGQQVTLSCSPISGHRSVSWYQQTPGQGLQFLFEYFSETQRNKGNFPGRFSGRQFSNSRSEMNVSTLELGDSALYLCASSPRGTRTNEKLFFGSGTQLSVL.

This clonotype was seen at least ten times. This chain connects TRBV5-1 to TRBJ2-5; the D is unclear. The CDR3 contains 12 residues. Between the trimmed V and J ends, which lost 4 bases and 5 bases, there was a span of 9 bases. Per germline, CDR1 SGHRS and CDR2 YFSETQ. The DNA for the CDR3 is TGCGCCAGCAGCCTACCTGCGGAGACCCAGTACTTC. Its translation: CASSLPAETQYF.

This clonotype occurred a few times. The chain couples TRBV7-2 to TRBJ1-1; TRBD1 is a possible D gene (5 bases). V shed 7 bases and J shed 6 bases, with 21 bases lying between them. This CDR3 comprises 15 residues. CDR1 SGHTA and CDR2 FQGNSA come from the germline V gene. In DNA form, the CDR3 reads TGTGCCAGCATCAAGTCCGGGGGATTAAGCTCTGAAGCTTTCTTT. Its protein is CASIKSGGLSSEAFF. Full variable domain (missing parts from reference TRBV7-2 and TRBJ1-1): GAGVSQSPSNKVTEKGKDVELRCDPISGHTALYWYRQSLGQGLEFLIYFQGNSAPDKSGLPSDRFSAERTGGSVSTLTIQRTQQEDSAVYLCASIKSGGLSSEAFFGQGTRLTVV.

This clonotype was observed many times. CDR3: CASSGRGGAYEQYF. The CDR3 DNA follows: TGTGCCAGTTCCGGGAGAGGGGGCGCCTACGAGCAGTACTTC. The V call is TRBV28, the J call TRBJ2-7; D might be TRBD1 (7 bases). V was shortened by 9 bases and J by 2 bases, with 17 bases between the two germline ends. In germline, CDR1 is MDHEN, CDR2 SYDVKM. The CDR3 is made up of 14 amino acids. Together with reference TRBV28 and TRBJ2-7, the CDR3 gives the full variable domain: DVKVTQSSRYLVKRTGEKVFLECVQDMDHENMFWYRQDPGLGLRLIYFSYDVKMKEKGDIPEGYSVSREKKERFSLILESASTNQTSMYLCASSGRGGAYEQYFGPGTRLTVT.

This clonotype was seen a few times. The V call is TRBV7-6, the J call TRBJ2-5; 9 bases agree with TRBD2. There are 16 residues in the CDR3. Germline V gene sequence: CDR1 SGHVS, CDR2 FNYEAQ. V lost 1 base and J lost 5; bases outside the gene matches: 8. The CDR3 DNA reads as TGTGCCAGCAGCTTAGAGCACGGGACTAGCAGGGAGACCCAGTACTTC. Translation gives CASSLEHGTSRETQYF.

Notes on this clonotype: A much larger clone sits a single nucleotide away, making a read error possible. The chain employs TRBV7-6 and TRBJ2-1, with D possibly being TRBD2 (6 bases). Germline V gene data show CDR1 as SGHVS and CDR2 as FNYEAQ. The CDR3 totals 13 residues. The CDR3 loop reads CASSPLASNVQFF. The CDR3 nucleotides are TGTGCCAGCAGCCCGCTAGCGAGCAATGTGCAGTTCTTC.

This clonotype showed up many times. The chain joins TRBV6-2 or TRBV6-3 to TRBJ1-1, with TRBD1 matching over 8 bases. This CDR3 region has 16 residues. Losses at the gene ends were 4 bases for V and 6 bases for J; bases not matched to a gene: 13. Looked up from germline, CDR1 is MNHEY and CDR2 is SVGEGT. This chain's CDR3 is CASSSPRQGPTPEAFF. CDR3 nucleotides: TGTGCCAGCAGTTCCCCTAGACAGGGGCCGACACCTGAAGCTTTCTTT.

This clonotype was counted many times. The rearrangement uses TRBV9 and TRBJ2-3; 7 bases line up with TRBD1. The junction had 10 bases not matched to a gene; V was cut back by 3 bases and J by 0 bases. The CDR3 extends over 17 amino acids. The germline V gene has CDR1 SGDLS and CDR2 YYNGEE. As DNA, the CDR3 is TGTGCCAGCAGCGGAAATACAGGGGTCACTAGCACAGATACGCAGTATTTT. This codes for CASSGNTGVTSTDTQYF.

This clonotype was seen many times. The V gene is TRBV20-1, the J gene TRBJ1-5; the D is unclear. CDR3 length equals 14 residues. In germline, CDR1 is DFQATT, CDR2 SNEGSKA (reference sequence). V was trimmed by 1 base and J by 0 bases, leaving 7 bases between them. The chain's CDR3 is CSARVADSNQPQHF. The CDR3 coding sequence is TGCAGTGCTAGAGTGGCAGATAGCAATCAGCCCCAGCATTTT.

The sample holds many counts of this clonotype. The chain is built from TRBV6-5 and TRBJ2-7; 11 bases are a match to TRBD2. The CDR3 runs 18 residues. The V segment lost 0 bases and the J segment 4 bases; nucleotides outside the gene matches: 11. Germline CDR1 and CDR2: MNHEY and SVGAGI. The CDR3 is CASSYSNSVLAGAYEQYF. CDR3 coding DNA: TGTGCCAGCAGTTACTCGAATAGTGTACTAGCGGGAGCGTACGAGCAGTACTTC.